A selection of T cell receptor beta chains follows, all from one sample in a study of blood T cells in healthy people across ages. TCRdb fed the 5' RACE reads into MiXCR, producing one record per CDR3 protein. This table has 1.5 million to 2 million distinct CDR3 sequences, around 48% appearing once. Material: blood. These receptors were collected from a woman aged 40-49 years in good health. The CDR3 runs from the conserved cysteine through the conserved F or W. The D gene is left open where the match is weak. The size entry is marked missing in some rows and otherwise reads once, few, many or a size class.

TRBJ2-5 TRBV7-2 many - TGTGCCAGCAGCTTAGTTTCAGAGACCCAGTACTTC CASSLVSETQYF
TRBJ2-1 TRBV27 - TRBD1 TGTGCCAGCAGCCGCTCCACAGGGGAGAGAATGTATGAGCAGTTCTTC CASSRSTGERMYEQFF
TRBJ2-6 TRBV20-1 - - TGCAGTGCTAGAGATCGGTCTGGGGCCAACGTCCTGACTTTC CSARDRSGANVLTF
TRBJ2-1 TRBV28 - - TGTGCCAGCAGTGAGATCAATGAGCAGTTCTTC CASSEINEQFF
TRBJ2-5 TRBV12-3/TRBV12-4 - - TGTGCCAGCAGTTGGCCTAAACAAGAGACCCAGTACTTC CASSWPKQETQYF
TRBJ2-5 TRBV7-2 few - TGTGCCAGCAGCCCCAATGTGGCACCCCAGGGGACCCAGTACTTC CASSPNVAPQGTQYF
TRBJ2-1 TRBV27 - TRBD1 TGTGCCAGCAGTTTCCCCTCGGGACAGCGTGCCTACAATGAGCAGTTCTTC CASSFPSGQRAYNEQFF
TRBJ2-3 TRBV6-1 many TRBD1 TGTGCCAGCAGTGTGGGGACAGGGGGCGCAGATACGCAGTATTTT CASSVGTGGADTQYF
TRBJ2-7 TRBV2 few TRBD2 TGTGCCAGCAGGCCGGGACTAGCGTCATACGAGCAGTACTTC CASRPGLASYEQYF
TRBJ2-5 TRBV7-2 many - TGTGCCAGCAGCCCGGACTATAACCAGTACTTC CASSPDYNQYF
TRBJ2-7 TRBV5-5 - - TGTGCCAGCAGCTCGCCGGGGAAGAGGTCCTACGAGCAGTACTTC CASSSPGKRSYEQYF
TRBJ1-2 TRBV6-6 few - TGTGCCAGCAGTTACTCGGGGGTCGTCGACTATGGCTACACCTTC CASSYSGVVDYGYTF
TRBJ1-1 TRBV4-3 - - TGCGCCAGCAGCCAAGATCGCCGACTGATGAACACTGAAGCTTTCTTT CASSQDRRLMNTEAFF
TRBJ1-6 TRBV12-3/TRBV12-4 - - TGTGCCAGCAGTTTACAGGAGCACTCACCCCTCCACTTT CASSLQEHSPLHF
TRBJ2-7 TRBV24-1 few - TGTGCCACTGAAGGGGGGGACACCTACGAGCAGTACTTC CATEGGDTYEQYF
TRBJ1-2 TRBV14 many - TGTGCCAGCAGCGCGGGACAAGTCTATGGCTACACCTTC CASSAGQVYGYTF
TRBJ2-7 TRBV6-4 once - TGTGCCAGCAGACCGGGGGACATGGCCAGCTCCTACGAGCAGTACTTC CASRPGDMASSYEQYF
TRBJ2-3 TRBV20-1 few - TGCAGTGCTAGAGCGGGGGTAGATACGCAGTATTTT CSARAGVDTQYF
TRBJ2-5 TRBV29-1 few - TGCAGCGTCTCCACCCAGGGGCCAGAGACCCAGTACTTC CSVSTQGPETQYF
TRBJ1-2 TRBV7-9 - - TGTGCCAGCAGCTTAGAGGCAGGGATAGGAGGCTACACCTTC CASSLEAGIGGYTF
TRBJ2-5 TRBV7-2 few TRBD2 TGTGCCAGCAGCTTAGAAGGCGGGAGGGCGGGGACCCAGTACTTC CASSLEGGRAGTQYF
TRBJ1-2 TRBV5-1 - - TGCGCCAGCAGCTTCGCCCCGCAAACTCTGAACTATGGCTACACCTTC CASSFAPQTLNYGYTF
TRBJ2-5 TRBV10-3 few TRBD1 TGTGCCATCAGTCTGGATACAGGGGGCCTAGAGACCCAGTACTTC CAISLDTGGLETQYF
TRBJ2-5 TRBV7-2 few - TGTGCCAGCAGCCCCCTCCCTAGCGCCCAAGAGACCCAGTACTTC CASSPLPSAQETQYF
TRBJ2-1 TRBV6-5 few - TGTGCCAGCAGTTACTTTCAGGGTCTCGGTGAGCAGTTCTTC CASSYFQGLGEQFF
TRBJ1-2 TRBV28 - - TGTGCCAGCACTCCTCCCGCCAGGGTATATGGCTACACCTTC CASTPPARVYGYTF
TRBJ2-1 TRBV12-3/TRBV12-4 - TRBD2 TGTGCCGGAGCCATGGGGAGCGGGGGGGTTAATGAGCAGTTCTTC CAGAMGSGGVNEQFF
TRBJ2-1 TRBV28 few TRBD2 TGTGCCAGCAGTTTAACGCCGGGGGGGAACAATGAGCAGTTCTTC CASSLTPGGNNEQFF
TRBJ2-3 TRBV4-2 - - TGTGCCAGCAGCCAAGATACGGGGAGAAGCACAGATACGCAGTATTTT CASSQDTGRSTDTQYF
TRBJ1-2 TRBV5-5 once TRBD1 TGTGCCAGCAGCTTGGTGGGTGGGGACAGCAACTATGGCTACACCTTC CASSLVGGDSNYGYTF
TRBJ1-5 TRBV7-2 - TRBD1 TGTGCCAGCAGCTTAGGCCCCGGGACAGCCCTTTATCAGCCCCAGCATTTT CASSLGPGTALYQPQHF
TRBJ2-7 TRBV6-2/TRBV6-3 few TRBD2 TGTGCCAGCAGTTTCGCGCGGGGGGCCGAGCAGTACTTC CASSFARGAEQYF
TRBJ2-1 TRBV27 - - TGTGCCAGCAGTTTATCCTGGGGGCTGGTCTTTAGCGATCCTTACAATGAGCAGTTCTTC CASSLSWGLVFSDPYNEQFF
TRBJ2-7 TRBV20-1 - TRBD1 TGCGGTGCTCAGGGACAGACCTACGAGCAGTACTTC CGAQGQTYEQYF
TRBJ1-2 TRBV9 - - TGTGCCAGCAGCGGAGGAGGTGCCAGGACGGGATATGGCTACACCTTC CASSGGGARTGYGYTF